This T cell receptor beta chain was sequenced in a study of beta chain features in type 1 diabetes. Study findings and constraints: Relative to healthy donors, patients appeared to have naive, central memory and Treg TCRB repertoires that were more similar. People with Type 1 diabetes carried modestly yet significantly shorter TCRB CDR3s in all four CD4+ subsets.

For this clone: What it binds is not known.

Germline assignment: CDR1 SNHLY and CDR2 FYNNEI. The CDR3 contains 14 residues. Trimming left V 0 bases short and J 4 bases short, with 8 bases between. Cells sorted by CD45RO/CCR7/CD25/CD127/CD95/CD27 comprised CD4+ naive, central memory, regulatory and stem cell-like memory cells. Sequencing targeted expressed TCRB transcripts, as all isolated RNA had been reverse transcribed. Produced via immunoSEQ multiplex PCR; TCRdb's table is partial and in-frame only. The sample records 300,000 to 350,000 clones, 7% to 10% being singletons. This TCR came from a man aged 25-45 years with type 1 diabetes. The sample taken for sequencing was central memory CD4+ T cells from blood. V is TRBV2 and J is TRBJ2-3; no reliable D call. As DNA, the CDR3 is TGTGCCAGCAGTGAAGCGCGCGACTCAGATACGCAGTATTTT. This encodes CASSEARDSDTQYF.